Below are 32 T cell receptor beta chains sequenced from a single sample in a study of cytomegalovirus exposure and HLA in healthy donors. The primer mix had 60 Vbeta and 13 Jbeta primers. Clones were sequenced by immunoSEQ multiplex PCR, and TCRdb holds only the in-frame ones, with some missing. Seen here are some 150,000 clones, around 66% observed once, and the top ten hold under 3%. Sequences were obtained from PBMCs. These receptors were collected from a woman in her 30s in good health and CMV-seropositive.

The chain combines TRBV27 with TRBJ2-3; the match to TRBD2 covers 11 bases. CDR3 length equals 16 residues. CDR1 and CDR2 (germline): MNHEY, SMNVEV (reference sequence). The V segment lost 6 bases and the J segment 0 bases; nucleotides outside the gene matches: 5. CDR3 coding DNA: TGTGCCAGCAGACTCATAGCGGGAGGGAGCACAGATACGCAGTATTTT. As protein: CASRLIAGGSTDTQYF.

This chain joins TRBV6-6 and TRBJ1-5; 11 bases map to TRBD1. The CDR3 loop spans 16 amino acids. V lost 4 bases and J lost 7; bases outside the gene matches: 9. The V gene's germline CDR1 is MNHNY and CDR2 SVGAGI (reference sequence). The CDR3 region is CASSSDRGRPRQPQHF. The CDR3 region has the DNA TGTGCCAGCAGTTCGGACAGGGGGCGCCCCAGACAGCCCCAGCATTTT.

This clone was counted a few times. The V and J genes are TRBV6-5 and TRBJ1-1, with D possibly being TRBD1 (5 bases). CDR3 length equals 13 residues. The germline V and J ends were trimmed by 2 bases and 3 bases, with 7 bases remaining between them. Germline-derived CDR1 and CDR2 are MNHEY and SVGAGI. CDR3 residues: CASSYVRDTEAFF. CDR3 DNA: TGTGCCAGCAGTTACGTCAGGGACACTGAAGCTTTCTTT.

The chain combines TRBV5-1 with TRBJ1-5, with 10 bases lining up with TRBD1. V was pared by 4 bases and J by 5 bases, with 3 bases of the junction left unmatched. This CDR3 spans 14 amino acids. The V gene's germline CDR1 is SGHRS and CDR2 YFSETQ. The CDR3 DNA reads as TGCGCCAGCAGCCCCGGACAGGGGGATCAGCCCCAGCATTTT. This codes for CASSPGQGDQPQHF.

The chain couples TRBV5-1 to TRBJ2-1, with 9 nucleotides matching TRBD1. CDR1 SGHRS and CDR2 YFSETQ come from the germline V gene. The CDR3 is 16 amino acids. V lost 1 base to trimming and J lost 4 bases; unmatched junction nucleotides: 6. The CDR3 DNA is TGCGCCAGCAGCTTGACCGGGACAGGGCTTTACAATGAGCAGTTCTTC. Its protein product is CASSLTGTGLYNEQFF.

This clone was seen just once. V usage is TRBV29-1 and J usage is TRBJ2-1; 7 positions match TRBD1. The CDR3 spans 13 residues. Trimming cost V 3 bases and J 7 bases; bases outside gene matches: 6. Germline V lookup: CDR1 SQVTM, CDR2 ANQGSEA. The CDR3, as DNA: TGCAGCGTTGATTTCCAGGGGGTGAATGAGCAGTTCTTC. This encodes CSVDFQGVNEQFF.

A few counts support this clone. The CDR3 here is CASATGQNGYTF. As DNA, the CDR3 is TGTGCCAGCGCGACAGGCCAGAATGGCTACACCTTC. The chain links TRBV27 to TRBJ1-2; a weak D match, TRBD1 (6 bases). The germline V and J ends were trimmed by 8 bases and 6 bases, with 13 bases remaining between them. The CDR3 consists of 12 residues. Germline CDR1 MNHEY, CDR2 SMNVEV (reference sequence).

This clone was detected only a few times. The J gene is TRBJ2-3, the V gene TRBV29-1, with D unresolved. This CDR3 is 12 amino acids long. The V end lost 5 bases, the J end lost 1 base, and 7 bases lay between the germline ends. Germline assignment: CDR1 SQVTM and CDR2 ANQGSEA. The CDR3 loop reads CSVLIRTDTQYF. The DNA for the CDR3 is TGCAGCGTTTTAATCCGCACAGATACGCAGTATTTT.

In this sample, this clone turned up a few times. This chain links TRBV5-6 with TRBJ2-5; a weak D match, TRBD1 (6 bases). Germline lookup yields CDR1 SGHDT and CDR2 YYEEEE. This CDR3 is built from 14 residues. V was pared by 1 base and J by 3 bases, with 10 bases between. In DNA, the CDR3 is TGTGCCAGCAGCTTGAGGGACACAGAAGAGACCCAGTACTTC. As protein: CASSLRDTEETQYF.

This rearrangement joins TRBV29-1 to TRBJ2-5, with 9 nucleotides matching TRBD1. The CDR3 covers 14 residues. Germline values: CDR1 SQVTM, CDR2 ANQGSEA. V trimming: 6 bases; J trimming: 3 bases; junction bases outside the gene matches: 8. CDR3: CSVAPGTGKETQYF. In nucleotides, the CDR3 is TGCAGCGTCGCCCCCGGGACAGGGAAAGAGACCCAGTACTTC.

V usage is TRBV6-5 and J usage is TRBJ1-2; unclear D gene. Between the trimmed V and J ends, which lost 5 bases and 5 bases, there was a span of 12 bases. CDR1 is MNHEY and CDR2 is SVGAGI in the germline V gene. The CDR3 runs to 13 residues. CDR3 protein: CASSDPEGYGYTF. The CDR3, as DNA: TGTGCCAGCAGTGACCCGGAGGGTTATGGCTACACCTTC.

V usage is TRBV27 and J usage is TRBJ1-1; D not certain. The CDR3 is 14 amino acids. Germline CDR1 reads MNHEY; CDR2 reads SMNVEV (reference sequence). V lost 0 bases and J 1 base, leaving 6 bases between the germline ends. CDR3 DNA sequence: TGTGCCAGCAGTTTATCGACATCGAACACTGAAGCTTTCTTT. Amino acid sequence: CASSLSTSNTEAFF.

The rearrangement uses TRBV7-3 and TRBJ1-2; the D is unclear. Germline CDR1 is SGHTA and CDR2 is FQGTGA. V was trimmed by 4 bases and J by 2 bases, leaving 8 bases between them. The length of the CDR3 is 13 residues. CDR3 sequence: CASSSPGNYGYTF. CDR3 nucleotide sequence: TGTGCCAGCAGCTCCCCGGGGAACTATGGCTACACCTTC.

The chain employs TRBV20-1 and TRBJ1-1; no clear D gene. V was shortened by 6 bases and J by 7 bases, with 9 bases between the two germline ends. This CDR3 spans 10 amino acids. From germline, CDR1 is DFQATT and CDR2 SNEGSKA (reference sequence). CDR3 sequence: CSAAVFEAFF. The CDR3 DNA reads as TGCAGTGCAGCGGTATTTGAAGCTTTCTTT.

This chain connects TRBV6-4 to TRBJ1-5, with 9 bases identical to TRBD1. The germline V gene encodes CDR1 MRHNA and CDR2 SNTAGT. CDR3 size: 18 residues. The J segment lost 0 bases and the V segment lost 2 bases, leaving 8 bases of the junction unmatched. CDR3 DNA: TGTGCCAGCAGTGACGGGGACAGGGAAGGGGATAGCAATCAGCCCCAGCATTTT. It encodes CASSDGDREGDSNQPQHF.

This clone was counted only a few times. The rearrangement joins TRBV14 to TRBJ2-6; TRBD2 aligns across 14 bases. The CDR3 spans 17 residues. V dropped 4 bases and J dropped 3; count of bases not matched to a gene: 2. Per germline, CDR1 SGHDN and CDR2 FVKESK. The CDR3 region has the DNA TGTGCCAGCAGCCGTGGACTAGCGGGAGGTGGGGCCAACGTCCTGACTTTC. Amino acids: CASSRGLAGGGANVLTF.

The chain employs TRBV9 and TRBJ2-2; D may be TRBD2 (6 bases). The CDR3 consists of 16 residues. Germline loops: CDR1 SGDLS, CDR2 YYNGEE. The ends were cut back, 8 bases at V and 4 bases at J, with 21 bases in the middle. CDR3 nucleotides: TGTGCCAGTCCGGGACTCCCACTTGAGGGCACCGGGGAGCTGTTTTTT. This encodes CASPGLPLEGTGELFF.

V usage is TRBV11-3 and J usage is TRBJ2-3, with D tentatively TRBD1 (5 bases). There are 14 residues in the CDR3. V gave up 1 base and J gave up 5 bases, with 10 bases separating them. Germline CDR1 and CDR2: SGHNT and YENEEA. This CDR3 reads CASSLGGAGDTQYF. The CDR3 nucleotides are TGTGCCAGCAGCTTAGGTGGGGCTGGAGATACGCAGTATTTT. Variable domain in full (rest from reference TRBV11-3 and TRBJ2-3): EAGVVQSPRYKIIEKKQPVAFWCNPISGHNTLYWYLQNLGQGPELLIRYENEEAVDDSQLPKDRFSAERLKGVDSTLKIQPAELGDSAVYLCASSLGGAGDTQYFGPGTRLTVL.

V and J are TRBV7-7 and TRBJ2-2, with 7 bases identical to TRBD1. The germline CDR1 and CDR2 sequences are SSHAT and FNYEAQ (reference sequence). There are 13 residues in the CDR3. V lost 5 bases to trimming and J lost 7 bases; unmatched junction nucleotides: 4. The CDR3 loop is CASSPRGFGELFF. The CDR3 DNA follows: TGTGCCAGCAGCCCCAGGGGGTTCGGGGAGCTGTTTTTT.

CDR3 protein: CASSLIETDRAYEQYF. The DNA of the CDR3 is TGTGCCAGCAGTTTAATCGAGACGGACAGGGCGTACGAGCAGTACTTC. The V gene is TRBV28, the J gene TRBJ2-7, with 8 bases fitting TRBD1. Trimming removed 2 bases from V and 4 bases from J; junction bases left unmatched: 10. The CDR3 spans 16 residues. Germline CDR1 is MDHEN and CDR2 is SYDVKM.

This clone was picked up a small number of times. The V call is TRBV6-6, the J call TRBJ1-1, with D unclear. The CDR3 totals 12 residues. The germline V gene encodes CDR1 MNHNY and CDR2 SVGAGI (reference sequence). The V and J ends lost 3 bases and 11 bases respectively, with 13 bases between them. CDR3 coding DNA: TGTGCCAGCAGTTATGGAAGTGGAGGCGCTTTCTTT. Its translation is CASSYGSGGAFF.

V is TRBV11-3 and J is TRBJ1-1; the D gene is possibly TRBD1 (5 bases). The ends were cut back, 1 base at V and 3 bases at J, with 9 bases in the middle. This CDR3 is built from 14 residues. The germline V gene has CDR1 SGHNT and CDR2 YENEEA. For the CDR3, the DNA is TGTGCCAGCAGCTTAGTGGCAGGGCACACTGAAGCTTTCTTT. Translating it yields CASSLVAGHTEAFF.

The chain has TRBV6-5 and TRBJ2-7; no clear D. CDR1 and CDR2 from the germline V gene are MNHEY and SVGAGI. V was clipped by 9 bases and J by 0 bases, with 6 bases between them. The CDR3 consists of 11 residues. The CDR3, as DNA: TGTGCCAGTAGAAGCTCCTACGAGCAGTACTTC. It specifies CASRSSYEQYF.

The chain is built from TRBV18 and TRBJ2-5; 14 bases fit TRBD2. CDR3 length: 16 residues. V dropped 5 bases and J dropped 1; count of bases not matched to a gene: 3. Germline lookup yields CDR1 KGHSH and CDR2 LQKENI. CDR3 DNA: TGTGCCAGCTCATCCGGACTAGCGGGGGGCCAAGAGACCCAGTACTTC. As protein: CASSSGLAGGQETQYF.

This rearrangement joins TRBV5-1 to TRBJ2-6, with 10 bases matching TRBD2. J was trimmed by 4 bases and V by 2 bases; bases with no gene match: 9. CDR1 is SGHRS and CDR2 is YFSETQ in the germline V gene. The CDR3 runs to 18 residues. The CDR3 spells CASSLLAGLPGGANVLTF. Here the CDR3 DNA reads TGCGCCAGCAGCTTACTAGCGGGGCTTCCGGGGGGGGCCAACGTCCTGACTTTC.

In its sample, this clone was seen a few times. The CDR3 is CASSWTGTRKGQYF. CDR3 DNA: TGTGCCAGCAGTTGGACCGGGACTAGAAAAGGGCAGTACTTC. This rearrangement joins TRBV27 to TRBJ2-7, with 8 bases matching TRBD2. With V trimmed by 4 bases and J by 9 bases, 11 bases remained unmatched. Germline CDR1 reads MNHEY; CDR2 reads SMNVEV (reference sequence). The CDR3 spans 14 residues.

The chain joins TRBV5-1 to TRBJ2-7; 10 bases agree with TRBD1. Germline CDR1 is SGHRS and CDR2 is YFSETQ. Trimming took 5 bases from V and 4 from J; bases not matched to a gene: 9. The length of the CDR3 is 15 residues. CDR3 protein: CASRWTGGLGYEQYF. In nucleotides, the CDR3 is TGCGCCAGCAGATGGACAGGGGGTTTGGGATACGAGCAGTACTTC.

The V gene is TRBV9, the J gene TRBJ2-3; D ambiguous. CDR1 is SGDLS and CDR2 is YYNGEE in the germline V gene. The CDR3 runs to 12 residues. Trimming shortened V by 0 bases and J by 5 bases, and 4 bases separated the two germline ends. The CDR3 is CASSVGEDTQYF. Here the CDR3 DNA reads TGTGCCAGCAGCGTAGGCGAAGATACGCAGTATTTT. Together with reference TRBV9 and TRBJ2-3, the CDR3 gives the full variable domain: DSGVTQTPKHLITATGQRVTLRCSPRSGDLSVYWYQQSLDQGLQFLIQYYNGEERAKGNILERFSAQQFPDLHSELNLSSLELGDSALYFCASSVGEDTQYFGPGTRLTVL.

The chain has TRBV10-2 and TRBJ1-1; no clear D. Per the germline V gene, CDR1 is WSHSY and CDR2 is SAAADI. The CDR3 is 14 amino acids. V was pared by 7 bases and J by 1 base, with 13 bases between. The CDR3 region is CASTPSVGNTEAFF. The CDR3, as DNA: TGCGCCAGCACCCCGAGCGTGGGGAACACTGAAGCTTTCTTT.

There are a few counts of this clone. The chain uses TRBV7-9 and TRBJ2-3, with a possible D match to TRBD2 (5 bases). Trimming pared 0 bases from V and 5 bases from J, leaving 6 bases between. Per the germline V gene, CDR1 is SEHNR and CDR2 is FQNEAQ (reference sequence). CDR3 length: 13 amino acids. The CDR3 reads CASSLAGEDTQYF. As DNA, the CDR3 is TGTGCCAGCAGCTTAGCCGGGGAAGATACGCAGTATTTT.

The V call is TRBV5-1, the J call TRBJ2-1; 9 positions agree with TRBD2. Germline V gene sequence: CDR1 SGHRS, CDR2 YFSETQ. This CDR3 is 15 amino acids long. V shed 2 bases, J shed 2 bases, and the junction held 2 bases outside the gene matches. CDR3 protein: CASSLIAGAYNEQFF. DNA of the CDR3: TGCGCCAGCAGCTTAATAGCGGGGGCCTACAATGAGCAGTTCTTC.

CDR3 loop: CAWMGGGNQPQHF. DNA for the CDR3: TGTGCCTGGATGGGGGGTGGCAATCAGCCCCAGCATTTT. The rearrangement uses TRBV30 and TRBJ1-5; D is perhaps TRBD1 (5 bases). The CDR3 loop spans 13 amino acids. With 4 bases removed from V and 2 bases from J, the gap between germline ends came to 9 bases. Germline V gene sequence: CDR1 GTSNPN, CDR2 SVGIG (reference sequence). Combining the CDR3 with reference TRBV30 and TRBJ1-5 gives the whole variable domain SQTIHQWPATLVQPVGSPLSLECTVEGTSNPNLYWYRQAAGRGLQLLFYSVGIGQISSEVPQNLSASRPQDRQFILSSKKLLLSDSGFYLCAWMGGGNQPQHFGDGTRLSIL.